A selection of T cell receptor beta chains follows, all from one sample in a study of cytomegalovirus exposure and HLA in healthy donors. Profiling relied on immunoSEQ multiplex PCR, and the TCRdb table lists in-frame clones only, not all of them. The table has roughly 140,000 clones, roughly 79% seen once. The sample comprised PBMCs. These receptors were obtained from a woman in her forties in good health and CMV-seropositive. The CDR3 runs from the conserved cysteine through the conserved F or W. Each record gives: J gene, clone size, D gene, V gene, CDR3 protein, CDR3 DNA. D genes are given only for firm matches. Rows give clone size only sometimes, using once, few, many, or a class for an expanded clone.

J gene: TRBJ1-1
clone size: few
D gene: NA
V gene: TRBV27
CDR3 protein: CASSPLLNTEAFF
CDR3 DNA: TGTGCCAGCAGTCCACTCCTGAACACTGAAGCTTTCTTT

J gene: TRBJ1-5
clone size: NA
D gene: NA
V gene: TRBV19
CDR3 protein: CASSSVGTGNSNQPQHF
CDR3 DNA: TGTGCCAGTAGTTCAGTGGGTACAGGGAATAGCAATCAGCCCCAGCATTTT

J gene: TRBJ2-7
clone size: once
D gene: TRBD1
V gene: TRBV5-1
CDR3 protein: CASSWGQGAYEQYF
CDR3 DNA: TGCGCCAGCAGCTGGGGACAGGGAGCCTACGAGCAGTACTTC

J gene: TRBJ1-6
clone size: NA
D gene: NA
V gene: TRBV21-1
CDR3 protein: CASSKGSSYNSPLHF
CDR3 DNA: TGTGCCAGCAGCAAAGGGAGCTCCTATAATTCACCCCTCCACTTT

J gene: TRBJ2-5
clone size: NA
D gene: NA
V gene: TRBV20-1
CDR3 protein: CSASKGETQYF
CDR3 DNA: TGCAGTGCTTCGAAGGGGGAGACCCAGTACTTC

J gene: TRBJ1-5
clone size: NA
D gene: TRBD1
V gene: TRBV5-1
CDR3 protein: CASSITGGGQPQHF
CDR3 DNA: TGCGCCAGCAGCATTACAGGGGGTGGGCAGCCCCAGCATTTT

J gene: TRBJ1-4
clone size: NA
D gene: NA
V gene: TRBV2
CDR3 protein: CASSALTGEKLFF
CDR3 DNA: TGTGCCAGCAGTGCATTAACAGGGGAAAAACTGTTTTTT

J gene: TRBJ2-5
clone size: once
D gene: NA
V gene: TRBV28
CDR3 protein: CASSLSGRGAQETQYF
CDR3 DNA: TGTGCCAGCAGTTTAAGTGGCAGGGGCGCCCAAGAGACCCAGTACTTC

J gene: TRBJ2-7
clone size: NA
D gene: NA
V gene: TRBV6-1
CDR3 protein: CASTTGSLGEQYF
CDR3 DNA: TGTGCCAGCACCACAGGGAGCTTGGGGGAGCAGTACTTC

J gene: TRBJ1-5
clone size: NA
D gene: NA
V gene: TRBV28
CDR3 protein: CATIPGDRGQPQHF
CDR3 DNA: TGTGCCACCATTCCGGGGGACCGCGGTCAGCCCCAGCATTTT

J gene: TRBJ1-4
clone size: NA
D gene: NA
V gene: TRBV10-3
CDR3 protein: CAISESLADNEKLFF
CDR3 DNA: TGTGCCATCAGTGAGTCCTTAGCAGATAATGAAAAACTGTTTTTT

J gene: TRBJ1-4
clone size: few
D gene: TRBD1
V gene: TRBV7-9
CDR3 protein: CASSWDRPYEKLFF
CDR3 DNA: TGTGCCAGCAGCTGGGACAGGCCATATGAAAAACTGTTTTTT

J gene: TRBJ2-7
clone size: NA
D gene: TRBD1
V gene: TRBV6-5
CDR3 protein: CASSYSQGAYEQYF
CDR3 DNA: TGTGCCAGCAGTTACTCCCAGGGGGCCTACGAGCAGTACTTC

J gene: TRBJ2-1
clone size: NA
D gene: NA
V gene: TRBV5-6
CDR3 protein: CASSLVGARVGQFF
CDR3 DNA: TGTGCCAGCAGCTTGGTAGGAGCCCGGGTAGGACAGTTCTTC

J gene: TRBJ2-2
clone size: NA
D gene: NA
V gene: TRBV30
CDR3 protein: CAWNGGRGTGELFF
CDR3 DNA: TGTGCCTGGAATGGCGGGCGGGGCACCGGGGAGCTGTTTTTT

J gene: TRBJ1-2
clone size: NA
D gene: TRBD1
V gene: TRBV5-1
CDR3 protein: CASSLDGTGYGYTF
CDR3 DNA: TGCGCCAGCAGCTTGGATGGGACAGGGTATGGCTACACCTTC

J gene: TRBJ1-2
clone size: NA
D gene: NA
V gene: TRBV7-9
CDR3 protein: CASSLAPQGNYGYTF
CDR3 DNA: TGTGCCAGCAGCTTAGCCCCACAGGGTAATTATGGCTACACCTTC

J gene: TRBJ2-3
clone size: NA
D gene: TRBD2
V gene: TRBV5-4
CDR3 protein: CASSLAGGQLMQYF
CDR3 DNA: TGTGCCAGCAGCTTGGCGGGGGGGCAATTGATGCAGTATTTT

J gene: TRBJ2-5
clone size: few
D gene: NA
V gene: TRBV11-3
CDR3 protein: CATVDLRGILMETQYF
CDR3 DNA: TGTGCCACCGTTGACTTGCGGGGTATTTTGATGGAGACCCAGTACTTC

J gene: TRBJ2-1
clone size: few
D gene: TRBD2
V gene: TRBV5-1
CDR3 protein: CASSSSGGAYNEQFF
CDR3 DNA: TGCGCCAGCAGCTCAAGCGGGGGGGCGTACAATGAGCAGTTCTTC

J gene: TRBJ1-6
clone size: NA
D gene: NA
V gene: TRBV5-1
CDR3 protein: CASSYTGSSYNSPLHF
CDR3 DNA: TGCGCCAGCAGCTATACAGGGAGCTCCTATAATTCACCCCTCCACTTT

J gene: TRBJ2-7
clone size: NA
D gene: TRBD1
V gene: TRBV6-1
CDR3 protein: CASSGDRGASYEQYF
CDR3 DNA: TGTGCCAGCAGTGGGGACAGGGGAGCATCCTACGAGCAGTACTTC

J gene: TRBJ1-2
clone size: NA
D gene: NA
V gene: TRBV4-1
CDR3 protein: CASSLLTVIYGYTF
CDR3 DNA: TGCGCCAGCAGCCTTCTAACGGTTATCTATGGCTACACCTTC

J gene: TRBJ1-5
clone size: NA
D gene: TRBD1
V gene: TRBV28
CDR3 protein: CASSLQGTGGGNQPQHF
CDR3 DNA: TGTGCCAGCAGTTTACAGGGTACAGGGGGAGGCAATCAGCCCCAGCATTTT

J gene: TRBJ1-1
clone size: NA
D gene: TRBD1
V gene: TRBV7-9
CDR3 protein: CASSFRDRGEAFF
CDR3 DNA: TGTGCCAGCAGCTTTAGGGACAGAGGTGAAGCTTTCTTT

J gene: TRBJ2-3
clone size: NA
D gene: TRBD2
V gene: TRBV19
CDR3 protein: CASSRSMTSGVDTQYF
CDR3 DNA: TGTGCCAGTAGCCGGAGTATGACTAGCGGGGTGGATACGCAGTATTTT

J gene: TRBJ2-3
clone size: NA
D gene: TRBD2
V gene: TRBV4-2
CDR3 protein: CASSQIAGGADTQYF
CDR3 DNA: TGTGCCAGCAGCCAGATCGCGGGGGGGGCGGATACGCAGTATTTT

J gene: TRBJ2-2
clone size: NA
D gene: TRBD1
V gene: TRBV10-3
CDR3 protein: CAISTGTGNTGELFF
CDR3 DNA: TGTGCCATCAGCACCGGGACAGGGAACACCGGGGAGCTGTTTTTT

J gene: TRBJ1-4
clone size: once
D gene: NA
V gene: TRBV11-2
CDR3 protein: CASSLTWQGEKLFF
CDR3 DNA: TGTGCCAGCAGCTTAACCTGGCAGGGTGAAAAACTGTTTTTT

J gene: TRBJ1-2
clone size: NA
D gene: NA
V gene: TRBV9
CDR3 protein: CASSGKDSNYGYTF
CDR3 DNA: TGTGCCAGCAGCGGGAAGGACAGTAACTATGGCTACACCTTC

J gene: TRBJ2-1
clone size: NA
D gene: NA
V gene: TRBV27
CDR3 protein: CASSLHHGYNEQFF
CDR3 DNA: TGTGCCAGCAGTTTACATCACGGGTACAATGAGCAGTTCTTC

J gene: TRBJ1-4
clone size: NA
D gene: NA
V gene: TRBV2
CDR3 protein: CASSVGNEKLFF
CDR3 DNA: TGTGCCAGCAGTGTCGGTAACGAAAAACTGTTTTTT

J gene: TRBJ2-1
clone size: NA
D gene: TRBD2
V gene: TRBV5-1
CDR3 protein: CASSLGVAGGPNEQFF
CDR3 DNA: TGCGCCAGCAGCTTGGGAGTAGCGGGGGGGCCTAATGAGCAGTTCTTC

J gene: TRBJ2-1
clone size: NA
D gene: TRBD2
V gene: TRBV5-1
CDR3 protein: CASHAEAGYNEQFF
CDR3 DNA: TGCGCCAGCCATGCGGAAGCGGGGTATAATGAGCAGTTCTTC

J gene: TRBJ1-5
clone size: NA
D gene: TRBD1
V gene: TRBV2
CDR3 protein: CASSEGQGNQPQHF
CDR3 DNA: TGTGCCAGCAGTGAAGGACAGGGGAATCAGCCCCAGCATTTT

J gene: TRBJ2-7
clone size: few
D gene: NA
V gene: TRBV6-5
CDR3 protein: CASTDIGLSYEQYF
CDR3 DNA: TGTGCCAGCACTGACATAGGTCTCTCCTACGAGCAGTACTTC

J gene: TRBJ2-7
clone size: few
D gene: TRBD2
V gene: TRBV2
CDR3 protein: CASSAHRLAGVESYEQYF
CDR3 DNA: TGTGCCAGCAGTGCTCACCGACTGGCGGGGGTAGAGAGCTACGAGCAGTACTTC

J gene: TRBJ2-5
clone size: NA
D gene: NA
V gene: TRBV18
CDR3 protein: CASSPAGVEETQYF
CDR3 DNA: TGTGCCAGCTCACCAGCAGGGGTGGAAGAGACCCAGTACTTC

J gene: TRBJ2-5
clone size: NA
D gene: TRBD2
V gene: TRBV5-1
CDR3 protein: CASSLVPRLAGGFGETQYF
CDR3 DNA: TGCGCCAGCAGCTTGGTCCCCCGCCTAGCGGGGGGGTTTGGAGAGACCCAGTACTTC

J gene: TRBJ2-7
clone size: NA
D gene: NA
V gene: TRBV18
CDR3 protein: CASSPQRDEQYF
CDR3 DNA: TGTGCCAGCTCACCACAGCGGGACGAGCAGTACTTC

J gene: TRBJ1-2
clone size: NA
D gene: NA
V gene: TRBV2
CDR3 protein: CASSESGLTGYTF
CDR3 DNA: TGTGCCAGCAGTGAAAGTGGACTCACTGGCTACACCTTC

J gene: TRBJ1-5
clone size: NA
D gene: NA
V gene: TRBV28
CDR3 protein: CASSQRQASNQPQHF
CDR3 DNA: TGTGCCAGCAGTCAACGACAGGCTAGCAATCAGCCCCAGCATTTT

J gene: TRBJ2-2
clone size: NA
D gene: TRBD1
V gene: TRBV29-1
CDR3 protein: CSVEGQGLNGELFF
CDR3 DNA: TGCAGCGTTGAGGGACAGGGGCTGAACGGGGAGCTGTTTTTT

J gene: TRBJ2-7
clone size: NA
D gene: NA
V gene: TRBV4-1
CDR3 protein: CASSQDATYSYEQYF
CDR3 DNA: TGCGCCAGCAGCCAAGATGCCACATACTCCTACGAGCAGTACTTC

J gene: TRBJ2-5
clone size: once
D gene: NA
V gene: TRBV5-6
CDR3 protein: CASTTLGQPQETQYF
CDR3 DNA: TGTGCCAGCACAACATTAGGACAGCCACAAGAGACCCAGTACTTC

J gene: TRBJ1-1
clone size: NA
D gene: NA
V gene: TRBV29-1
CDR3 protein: CSARDTEAFF
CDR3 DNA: TGCAGCGCCCGAGACACTGAAGCTTTCTTT

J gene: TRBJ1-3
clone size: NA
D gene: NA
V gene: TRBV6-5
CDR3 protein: CASTPTGSGNTIYF
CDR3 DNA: TGTGCCAGCACCCCGACAGGCTCTGGAAACACCATATATTTT

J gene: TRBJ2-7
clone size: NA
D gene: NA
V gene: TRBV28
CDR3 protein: CASSLVGGPRDEQYF
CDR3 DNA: TGTGCCAGCAGTTTAGTGGGGGGGCCTCGGGACGAGCAGTACTTC

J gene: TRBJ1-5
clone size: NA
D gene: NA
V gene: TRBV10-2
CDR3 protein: CASSPREGTYSNQPQHF
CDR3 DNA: TGCGCCAGCAGCCCCAGGGAGGGGACATATAGCAATCAGCCCCAGCATTTT

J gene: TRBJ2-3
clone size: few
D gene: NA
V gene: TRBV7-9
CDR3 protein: CASSLGSAGDGTDTQYF
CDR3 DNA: TGTGCCAGCAGCTTAGGTTCCGCAGGGGACGGTACAGATACGCAGTATTTT

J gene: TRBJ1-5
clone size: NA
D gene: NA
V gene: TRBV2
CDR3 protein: CASNPSGGASQPQHF
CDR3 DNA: TGTGCCAGCAATCCATCAGGCGGGGCGAGTCAGCCCCAGCATTTT

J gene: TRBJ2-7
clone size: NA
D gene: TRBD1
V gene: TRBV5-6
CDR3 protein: CASSLGQGGYEQYF
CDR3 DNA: TGTGCCAGCAGCTTGGGACAGGGGGGGTACGAGCAGTACTTC

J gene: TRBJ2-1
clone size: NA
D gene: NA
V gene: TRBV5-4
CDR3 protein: CASSPRLEVYNEQFF
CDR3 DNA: TGTGCCAGCAGCCCCCGACTAGAGGTGTACAATGAGCAGTTCTTC

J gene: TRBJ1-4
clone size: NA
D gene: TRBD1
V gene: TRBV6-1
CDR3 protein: CASSDGQGTNEKLFF
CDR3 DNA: TGTGCCAGCAGTGACGGACAGGGGACTAATGAAAAACTGTTTTTT

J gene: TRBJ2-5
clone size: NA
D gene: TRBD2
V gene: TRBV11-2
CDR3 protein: CASSRGTSGGRETQYF
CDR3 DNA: TGTGCCAGCAGCCGAGGGACTAGCGGGGGGAGGGAGACCCAGTACTTC

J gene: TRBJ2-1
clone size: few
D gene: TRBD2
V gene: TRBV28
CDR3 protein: CASSLAGGDNEQFF
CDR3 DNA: TGTGCCAGCAGTTTAGCGGGGGGGGACAATGAGCAGTTCTTC

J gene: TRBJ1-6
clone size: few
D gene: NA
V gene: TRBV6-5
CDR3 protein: CASRGGAYNSPLHF
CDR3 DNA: TGTGCCAGCAGGGGTGGAGCTTATAATTCACCCCTCCACTTT